The 29 T cell receptor beta chains in this list originate from one sample, sequenced in a study of radiation and T cells in renal cell carcinoma. Time point denoted: baseline pretreatment blood. This sample's treatment: 15 Gy SBRT to primary tumor, nephrectomy 4 weeks later. Sequenced by immunoSEQ multiplex PCR; TCRdb stores in-frame clones only, minus some. Of about 49,000 clones in the sample, approximately 80% were seen once. The sequencing used blood, collected from a patient whose treatment included radiotherapy and nephrectomy. Receptors were obtained from a woman in her sixties or seventies with renal cell carcinoma.

This clone occurred a few times. CDR3: CAGSWLQGGLGETQYF. CDR3 nucleotides: TGTGCCGGAAGTTGGTTACAGGGAGGATTGGGAGAGACCCAGTACTTC. The chain employs TRBV21-1 and TRBJ2-5. TRBV21-1 is classified as a pseudogene. This CDR3 spans 16 amino acids.

Regarding this clone: The junction does not match germline at one end; this may be a read error. CDR3 coding DNA: TGTGCCAGCAGTTTGGAGGGGCAGGGGGTTACTGGCTACACCTTC. This gives the protein CASSLEGQGVTGYTF. The chain employs TRBV5-5 and TRBJ1-2, with TRBD1 matching over 7 bases. Germline V gene lookup returns CDR1 SGHKS and CDR2 YYEKEE (reference sequence). The length of the CDR3 is 15 residues.

This rearrangement joins TRBV9 to TRBJ2-7; D is undetermined. The CDR3 sequence is 16 residues long. The ends were cut back, 0 bases at V and 1 base at J, with 14 bases in the middle. The germline CDR1 and CDR2 sequences are SGDLS and YYNGEE. CDR3 DNA sequence: TGTGCCAGCAGCGTAGAGTCAAGTCTAGAGTCCTACGAGCAGTACTTC. Amino acid sequence: CASSVESSLESYEQYF. Combining the CDR3 with reference TRBV9 and TRBJ2-7 gives the whole variable domain DSGVTQTPKHLITATGQRVTLRCSPRSGDLSVYWYQQSLDQGLQFLIQYYNGEERAKGNILERFSAQQFPDLHSELNLSSLELGDSALYFCASSVESSLESYEQYFGPGTRLTVT.

The chain is built from TRBV6-5 and TRBJ2-1, with D possibly being TRBD1 or TRBD2 (6 bases each). This CDR3 spans 13 amino acids. Trimming pared 2 bases from V and 9 bases from J, leaving 11 bases between. CDR1 is MNHEY and CDR2 is SVGAGI in the germline V gene. In DNA form, the CDR3 reads TGTGCCAGCAGTTACATGGGGGGCGGTGAGCAGTTCTTC. Translated, it gives CASSYMGGGEQFF.

The V call is TRBV4-1, the J call TRBJ2-5, with 11 bases that match TRBD1. The germline CDR1 and CDR2 sequences are MGHRA and YSYEKL. This CDR3 spans 18 amino acids. V trimming: 2 bases; J trimming: 5 bases; junction bases outside the gene matches: 13. The CDR3 region is CASSQLPPTGQGAETQYF. The CDR3 nucleotides read TGCGCCAGCAGCCAACTGCCCCCCACCGGACAGGGGGCCGAGACCCAGTACTTC.

CDR3 bases: TGTGCCAGCGGTGGACAGTTCCAAGAGACCCAGTACTTC. Protein product: CASGGQFQETQYF. The chain uses TRBV5-6 and TRBJ2-5, with D possibly matching TRBD1 (6 bases). Trimming pared 7 bases from V and 1 base from J, leaving 11 bases between. CDR1 and CDR2 (germline): SGHDT, YYEEEE. This CDR3 is 13 amino acids long.

The rearrangement links TRBV2 to TRBJ2-1; a weak D match, TRBD2 (5 bases). This CDR3 contains 15 residues. Trimming pared 6 bases from V and 4 bases from J, leaving 16 bases between. Germline loops: CDR1 SNHLY, CDR2 FYNNEI. The CDR3 protein is CASRDPGVGYNEQFF. CDR3 nucleotides: TGTGCCAGCAGGGACCCCGGGGTAGGGTACAATGAGCAGTTCTTC.

The V and J genes are TRBV7-2 and TRBJ1-4; the D gene is possibly TRBD1 (5 bases). V was clipped by 5 bases and J by 7 bases, with 17 bases between them. The CDR3 totals 15 residues. Germline V gene sequence: CDR1 SGHTA, CDR2 FQGNSA. The CDR3 coding sequence is TGTGCCAGCAGCCCCCCCGGGGCGAGGGGTGAAAAACTGTTTTTT. As protein: CASSPPGARGEKLFF.

In this sample, this clone turned up once. The genes are TRBV5-1 and TRBJ2-3; D ambiguous. V shed 5 bases and J shed 0 bases, with 4 bases lying between them. This CDR3 contains 12 residues. Per germline, CDR1 SGHRS and CDR2 YFSETQ. CDR3 region: CASRISTDTQYF. The DNA of the CDR3 is TGCGCCAGCAGGATTAGCACAGATACGCAGTATTTT. Variable domain in full (rest from reference TRBV5-1 and TRBJ2-3): KAGVTQTPRYLIKTRGQQVTLSCSPISGHRSVSWYQQTPGQGLQFLFEYFSETQRNKGNFPGRFSGRQFSNSRSEMNVSTLELGDSALYLCASRISTDTQYFGPGTRLTVL.

Of note for this clone: The sample holds other DNA sequences that translate to the same CDR3. This chain uses TRBV5-1 with TRBJ1-5; D is perhaps TRBD1 (5 bases). CDR3 length equals 13 residues. From germline, CDR1 is SGHRS and CDR2 YFSETQ. V shed 2 bases and J shed 8 bases, with 11 bases lying between them. The CDR3 nucleotides read TGCGCCAGCAGCTTAACAGGAAAGGAGCCCCAGCATTTT. Protein product: CASSLTGKEPQHF.

This chain joins TRBV7-9 and TRBJ1-3, with D maybe TRBD1 (6 bases). V was pared by 4 bases and J by 0 bases, with 10 bases between. The length of the CDR3 is 15 residues. Germline lookup yields CDR1 SEHNR and CDR2 FQNEAQ (reference sequence). In DNA form, the CDR3 reads TGTGCCAGCAGCTCCAGGGGTGTCTCTGGAAACACCATATATTTT. Its protein product is CASSSRGVSGNTIYF.

The chain joins TRBV5-8 to TRBJ2-5; TRBD2 agrees at 7 bases. J was trimmed by 5 bases and V by 5 bases; bases with no gene match: 9. From germline, CDR1 is SGHTS and CDR2 YDEGEE. There are 14 residues in the CDR3. CDR3 in amino acids: CASRNGLVEETQYF. The CDR3 region has the DNA TGTGCCAGCAGGAATGGACTAGTTGAGGAGACCCAGTACTTC.

The rearrangement uses TRBV5-4 and TRBJ1-1; D possibly corresponds to TRBD1 (6 bases). Trimming removed 4 bases at V and 1 base at J, with 14 bases between. The germline V gene has CDR1 SGHNT and CDR2 YYREEE (reference sequence). The CDR3 contains 15 residues. The CDR3 DNA sequence: TGTGCCAGCAGCCCAAGTGGACAGCCGAACACTGAAGCTTTCTTT. This codes for CASSPSGQPNTEAFF. The complete variable domain, with remaining parts taken from reference TRBV5-4 and TRBJ1-1, reads ETGVTQSPTHLIKTRGQQVTLRCSSQSGHNTVSWYQQALGQGPQFIFQYYREEENGRGNFPPRFSGLQFPNYSSELNVNALELDDSALYLCASSPSGQPNTEAFFGQGTRLTVV.

The chain couples TRBV6-1 to TRBJ2-7; no clear D. Trimming removed 6 bases at V and 0 bases at J, with 12 bases between. The CDR3 runs 14 residues. Germline values: CDR1 MNHNS, CDR2 SASEGT. CDR3 residues: CASSLRKSSYEQYF. In nucleotides, the CDR3 is TGTGCCAGCAGCCTCAGGAAGAGCTCCTACGAGCAGTACTTC.

This chain uses TRBV19 with TRBJ2-2; 8 bases map to TRBD1. The CDR3 covers 15 residues. Germline CDR1 reads LNHDA; CDR2 reads SQIVND (reference sequence). The trim removed 3 bases at V and 1 base at J, leaving 1 base unmatched. The CDR3 DNA sequence: TGTGCCAGTAGTATCGGGACAGGGAACACCGGGGAGCTGTTTTTT. Its protein product is CASSIGTGNTGELFF.

This clone was counted only a few times. The chain carries TRBV27 and TRBJ1-2, with a weak D call TRBD1 (5 bases). The germline gives CDR1 MNHEY, CDR2 SMNVEV (reference sequence). The CDR3 sequence is 13 residues long. The V gene lost 3 bases and the J gene lost 6 bases, with 11 bases spanning the gap. CDR3 protein: CASSLGRAHGYTF. The CDR3 DNA follows: TGTGCCAGCAGTTTGGGCAGGGCCCATGGCTACACCTTC.

The chain joins TRBV25-1 to TRBJ2-2, with 9 bases matching TRBD1. Looked up from germline, CDR1 is MGHDK and CDR2 is SYGVNS. The CDR3 consists of 15 residues. The V gene end was trimmed by 4 bases and the J gene end by 6 bases; junction bases not matched to a gene: 6. Here the CDR3 reads CASSAEGQGAGELFF. The CDR3 coding sequence is TGTGCCAGCAGTGCCGAGGGACAGGGCGCCGGGGAGCTGTTTTTT.

This clone has only one observation. V usage is TRBV6-5 and J usage is TRBJ1-1, with D tentatively TRBD1 (5 bases). CDR1 MNHEY and CDR2 SVGAGI come from the germline V gene. CDR3 size: 14 residues. Trimming took off 2 bases at V and 1 base at J, with 8 bases between the two ends. The CDR3 bases are TGTGCCAGCAGTTACCGGACAAAGAACACTGAAGCTTTCTTT. It yields the protein CASSYRTKNTEAFF.

There are a few counts of this clone. This chain connects TRBV6-1 to TRBJ2-6; no definite D call. CDR3 length: 14 residues. Germline V gene lookup returns CDR1 MNHNS and CDR2 SASEGT. V was trimmed by 3 bases and J by 2 bases, leaving 5 bases between them. The CDR3 is CASSEGTGANVLTF. CDR3 DNA sequence: TGTGCCAGCAGTGAGGGGACTGGGGCCAACGTCCTGACTTTC.

The chain combines TRBV5-1 with TRBJ1-3; 7 nucleotides match TRBD1. J lost 0 bases, V lost 8 bases, and 14 bases had no gene match. The length of the CDR3 is 17 residues. The V gene's germline CDR1 is SGHRS and CDR2 YFSETQ. CDR3 region: CASRREAGGSSGNTIYF. CDR3 in DNA: TGCGCCAGTCGGCGGGAGGCAGGGGGTTCCTCTGGAAACACCATATATTTT.

This clone was counted a single time. The V and J genes are TRBV10-1 and TRBJ2-1; D is perhaps TRBD2 (5 bases). The V and J ends lost 2 bases and 8 bases respectively, with 7 bases between them. CDR1 and CDR2 from the germline V gene are WNHNN and SYGVQD (reference sequence). The CDR3 runs 12 residues. The CDR3 bases are TGCGCCAGCAGTGAGGAGGGTTATGAGCAGTTCTTC. As protein: CASSEEGYEQFF.

Only a few counts were recorded for this clone. The chain employs TRBV30 and TRBJ1-5; 8 nucleotides line up with TRBD1. The CDR3 covers 14 residues. After removal of 1 base from V and 6 bases from J, the junction contained 5 bases not matched to a gene. Looked up from germline, CDR1 is GTSNPN and CDR2 is SVGIG (reference sequence). In DNA, the CDR3 is TGTGCCTGGAGTGACCCAGGGGGCGTTCAGCCCCAGCATTTT. Amino acid sequence: CAWSDPGGVQPQHF.

The chain uses TRBV28 and TRBJ2-7, with 10 bases fitting TRBD1. J gave up 5 bases and V 2 bases, and 9 bases lay outside the gene matches. CDR3 size: 16 residues. Germline V gene lookup returns CDR1 MDHEN and CDR2 SYDVKM. CDR3 in amino acids: CASSLQTGGEGDEQYF. Written as DNA, the CDR3 is TGTGCCAGCAGTTTACAGACAGGGGGCGAGGGCGACGAGCAGTACTTC.

The rearrangement links TRBV6-5 to TRBJ2-5, with 12 bases matching TRBD2. Germline CDR1 is MNHEY and CDR2 is SVGAGI. CDR3 length: 16 amino acids. Trimming at V came to 3 bases and at J to 4 bases, leaving 6 bases not matched to a gene. CDR3 bases: TGTGCCAGCAGTTATTCTAGCGGGGGGGGCCTAGAGACCCAGTACTTC. Protein: CASSYSSGGGLETQYF.

The chain uses TRBV19 and TRBJ1-1; D is ambiguous. The CDR3 covers 13 residues. V lost 2 bases and J 0 bases, leaving 4 bases between the germline ends. Germline V lookup: CDR1 LNHDA, CDR2 SQIVND (reference sequence). The CDR3 DNA follows: TGTGCCAGTAGTATAATGTTGAACACTGAAGCTTTCTTT. Protein sequence: CASSIMLNTEAFF.

The chain is built from TRBV18 and TRBJ2-7; 13 bases fit TRBD2. Germline trimming cut 3 bases from V and 5 bases from J; bases unmatched to any gene: 13. The germline V gene encodes CDR1 KGHSH and CDR2 LQKENI. CDR3 size: 18 residues. The CDR3 nucleotides read TGTGCCAGCTCACCCGAGGAGATGGGACTAGCGGGGTCCCACGAGCAGTACTTC. Translating it yields CASSPEEMGLAGSHEQYF. The whole variable domain, filled in from reference TRBV18 and TRBJ2-7, reads NAGVMQNPRHLVRRRGQEARLRCSPMKGHSHVYWYRQLPEEGLKFMVYLQKENIIDESGMPKERFSAEFPKEGPSILRIQQVVRGDSAAYFCASSPEEMGLAGSHEQYFGPGTRLTVT.

The J gene is TRBJ2-7, the V gene TRBV6-5; D may be TRBD1 or TRBD2 (5 bases each). V was clipped by 5 bases and J by 2 bases, with 13 bases between them. The V gene's germline CDR1 is MNHEY and CDR2 SVGAGI. The CDR3 covers 14 residues. CDR3 residues: CASSPGTLPYEQYF. The CDR3 DNA reads as TGTGCCAGCAGTCCCGGGACGCTCCCCTACGAGCAGTACTTC.

The chain carries TRBV5-1 and TRBJ2-7; a possible D gene is TRBD2 (7 bases). Trimming cost V 4 bases and J 2 bases, with 19 bases left between them. This CDR3 comprises 16 residues. The germline V gene encodes CDR1 SGHRS and CDR2 YFSETQ. The CDR3 loop reads CASSPREGGATYEQYF. The CDR3 DNA follows: TGCGCCAGCAGCCCTAGGGAGGGGGGGGCGACCTACGAGCAGTACTTC. The whole variable domain, filled in from reference TRBV5-1 and TRBJ2-7, reads KAGVTQTPRYLIKTRGQQVTLSCSPISGHRSVSWYQQTPGQGLQFLFEYFSETQRNKGNFPGRFSGRQFSNSRSEMNVSTLELGDSALYLCASSPREGGATYEQYFGPGTRLTVT.

The chain employs TRBV5-1 and TRBJ2-3; D is unresolved. The V end was cut by 0 bases, the J end by 0 bases, with 8 bases between. Germline assignment: CDR1 SGHRS and CDR2 YFSETQ. The CDR3 is 15 residues long. The CDR3 bases are TGCGCCAGCAGCTTGGGGCACTCTAGCACAGATACGCAGTATTTT. Translation: CASSLGHSSTDTQYF.